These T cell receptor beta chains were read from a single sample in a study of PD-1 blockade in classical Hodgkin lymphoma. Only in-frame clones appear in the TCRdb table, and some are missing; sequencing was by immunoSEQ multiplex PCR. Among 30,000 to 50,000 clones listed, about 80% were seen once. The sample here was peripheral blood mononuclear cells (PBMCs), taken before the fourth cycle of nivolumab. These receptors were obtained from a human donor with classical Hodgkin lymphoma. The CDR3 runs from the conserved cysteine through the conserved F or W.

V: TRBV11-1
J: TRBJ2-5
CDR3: CASSSWTGGETQYF

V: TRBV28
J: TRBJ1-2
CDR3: CASSLTDRVAGGYTF

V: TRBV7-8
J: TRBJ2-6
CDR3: CASSRTSSGANVLTF

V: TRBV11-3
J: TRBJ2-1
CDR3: CASSSDRGIGNEQFF

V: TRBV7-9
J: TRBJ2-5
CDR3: CASSLVAGGPNQETQYF

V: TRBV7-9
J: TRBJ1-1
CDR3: CASSLSANTEAFF

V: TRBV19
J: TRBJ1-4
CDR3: CASSVRQGTNEKLFF

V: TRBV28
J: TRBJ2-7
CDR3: CASTIAGALEEQYF

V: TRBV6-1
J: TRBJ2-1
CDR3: CASEQGGYNEQFF

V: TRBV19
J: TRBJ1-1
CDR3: CASSRSSLNTEAFF

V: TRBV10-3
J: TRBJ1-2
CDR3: CAISEDSPYGYTF

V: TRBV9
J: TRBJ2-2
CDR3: CASSVVDGELFF

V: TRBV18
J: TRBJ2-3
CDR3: CASSLFPKPSTDTQYF

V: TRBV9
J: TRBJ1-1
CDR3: CASSVEPGLNTEAFF

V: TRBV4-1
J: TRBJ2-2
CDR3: CASSQFSGGANTGELFF

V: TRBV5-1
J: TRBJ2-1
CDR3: CASSSDHSSGGLRRSYNEQFF

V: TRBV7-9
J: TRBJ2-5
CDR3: CASSLAGGKETQYF

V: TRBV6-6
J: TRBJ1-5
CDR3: CASSTGDQPQHF

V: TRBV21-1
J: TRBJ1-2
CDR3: CASSFRDRGRIYGYTF

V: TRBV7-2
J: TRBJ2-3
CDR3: CASSLRAFTDTQYF

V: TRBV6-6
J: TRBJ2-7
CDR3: CASRYGTSGSYEQYF

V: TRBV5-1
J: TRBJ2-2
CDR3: CASTGSTFLPHKSGELFF

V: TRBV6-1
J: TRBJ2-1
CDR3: CASQAGTSGGEQFF

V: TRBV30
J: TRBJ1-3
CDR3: CAWSGGGNTIYF

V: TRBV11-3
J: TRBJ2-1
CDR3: CASSLGGYGQVGFGYNEQFF

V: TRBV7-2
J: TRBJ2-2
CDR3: CATRTSGWAGELFF

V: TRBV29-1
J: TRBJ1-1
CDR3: CSVEGAGNTEAFF

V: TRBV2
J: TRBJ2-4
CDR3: CAGVPLKDIQYF

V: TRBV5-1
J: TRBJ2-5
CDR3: CASSFGLAETQYF

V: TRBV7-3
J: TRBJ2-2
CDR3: CASRPQGTGELFF

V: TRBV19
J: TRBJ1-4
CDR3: CASSMATANEKLFF

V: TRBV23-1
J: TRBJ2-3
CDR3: CASSQEGADTQYF

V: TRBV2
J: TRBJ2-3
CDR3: CASSDRGTGLTDTQYF

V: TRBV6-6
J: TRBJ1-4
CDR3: CASSYSTRNNEKLFF

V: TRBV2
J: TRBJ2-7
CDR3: CARGQGGYEQYF

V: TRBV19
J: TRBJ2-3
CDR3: CASSRSSIQGQLGTDTQYF

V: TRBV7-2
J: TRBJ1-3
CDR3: CASSPGTDSGNTIYF

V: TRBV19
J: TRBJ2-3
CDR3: CASSAVTSFATDTQYF

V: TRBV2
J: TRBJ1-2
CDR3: CASKRRANGYTF

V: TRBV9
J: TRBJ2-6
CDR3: CASSPTDNVLTF

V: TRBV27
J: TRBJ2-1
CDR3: CASSSSYTGSEQFF

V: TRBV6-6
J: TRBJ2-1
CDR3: CASKFQRGTYNEQFF

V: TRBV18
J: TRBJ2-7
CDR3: CASSPGTGEYEQYF

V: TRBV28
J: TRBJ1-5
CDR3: CASRITTPNQPQHF

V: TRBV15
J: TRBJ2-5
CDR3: CATALTETLWETQYF

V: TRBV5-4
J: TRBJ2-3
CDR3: CASSLDLAGGADTQYF

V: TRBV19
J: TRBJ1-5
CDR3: CASSIELGQFNQPQHF